This T cell receptor beta chain was found in a study of shared clonotypes between healthy human individuals. As for this clone: No antigen is known for it.

Study-level findings and limits: Among donors, sharing of clonotypes was expected to be affected by sequencing depth.

The protocol was immunoSEQ multiplex PCR, while the TCRdb copy is restricted to in-frame clones and leaves out a portion. This sample has about 2.5 million clones, with approximately 90% found just once. All donors were healthy HIV-negative adults lacking recent acute infections or vaccinations. After removal of 8 bases from V and 0 bases from J, the junction contained 6 bases not matched to a gene. This CDR3 region has 14 residues. Germline V lookup: CDR1 SQVTM, CDR2 ANQGSEA. The sequencing input was naive CD4+ T cells from PBMCs. Subset of the sample: CD45RA+ positively selected. This sequence joins TRBV29-1 and TRBJ2-2; TRBD2 agrees at 7 bases. This sequence was found in a man younger than 35 in good health. Some clones in this sample may be carry-over from other donors' samples. CDR3 DNA: TGCAGCTCCCGGGGGGAAACGAACACCGGGGAGCTGTTTTTT. Residues: CSSRGETNTGELFF.